This TCR beta chain was sequenced during a study of cytomegalovirus exposure and HLA in healthy donors. PCR primers comprised 60 Vbeta and 13 Jbeta primers. Profiled with immunoSEQ multiplex PCR; TCRdb holds only in-frame clones, not every one. The table lists 85,000 to 100,000 clones, roughly 86% of them singletons. This clone was recorded once. Antigen unknown. The germline CDR1 and CDR2 sequences are SGHRS and YFSETQ. With 4 bases clipped from V and 2 bases from J, the junction kept 3 bases outside the gene matches. CDR3 length: 15 residues. Study conclusions and caveats: With high specificity and sensitivity, the classifier reportedly diagnosed cytomegalovirus status.

This clonotype was obtained from a man aged 25 to 45 in good health and CMV-seropositive. The chain is built from TRBV5-1 and TRBJ2-7; the match to TRBD2 covers 13 bases. Sequencing was performed on PBMCs. DNA of the CDR3: TGCGCCAGCAGCGCTGGACTAGCGGGGGCCTACGAGCAGTACTTC. It translates to CASSAGLAGAYEQYF. Together with reference TRBV5-1 and TRBJ2-7, the CDR3 gives the full variable domain: KAGVTQTPRYLIKTRGQQVTLSCSPISGHRSVSWYQQTPGQGLQFLFEYFSETQRNKGNFPGRFSGRQFSNSRSEMNVSTLELGDSALYLCASSAGLAGAYEQYFGPGTRLTVT.